This T cell receptor (beta chain) stems from a study of CD8 T cells in ankylosing spondylitis. As the method for making TCR beta libraries, quantitative 5'-RACE with molecular barcodes was used. TCRdb reanalysed the 5' RACE reads using MiXCR and keeps one entry per CDR3 protein. The table has around 330,000 distinct CDR3 sequences, 9.5% to 13% seen once. Study-wide points: Significant enrichment of disease-linked clones was reportedly seen in matched ankylosing spondylitis synovial fluid.

Per the germline V gene, CDR1 is SGHRS and CDR2 is YFSETQ. V shed 2 bases and J 6 bases; nucleotides not matched to a gene: 7. The CDR3 is 17 residues long. The sample holds many counts of this clonotype. Its antigen remains unknown. This chain links TRBV5-1 with TRBJ2-4; 14 nucleotides line up with TRBD2. Sample: blood, either unsorted or a sorted T cell fraction (not recorded which). This TCR derives from a female donor with ankylosing spondylitis or in good health (not recorded which). In DNA, the CDR3 is TGCGCCAGCAGCTTACGACTAGCGGGGGGGCCGGGAAACATTCAGTACTTC. Its translation: CASSLRLAGGPGNIQYF.